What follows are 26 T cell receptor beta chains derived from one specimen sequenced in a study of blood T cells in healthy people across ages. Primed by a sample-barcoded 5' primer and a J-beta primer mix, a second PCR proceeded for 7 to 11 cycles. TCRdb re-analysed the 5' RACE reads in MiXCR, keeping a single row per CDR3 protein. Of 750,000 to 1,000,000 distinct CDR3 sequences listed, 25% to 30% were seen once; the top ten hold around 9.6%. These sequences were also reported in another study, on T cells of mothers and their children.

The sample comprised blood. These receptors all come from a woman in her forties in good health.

The CDR3 DNA reads TGCGCCAGCAGCCAAGATGGGCGGGGGGACTATACGCAGTATTTT. Amino acid sequence: CASSQDGRGDYTQYF. The chain joins TRBV4-1 to TRBJ2-3; 8 bases agree with TRBD2. The germline gives CDR1 MGHRA, CDR2 YSYEKL. Trimming took 0 bases from V and 7 from J; bases not matched to a gene: 6. This CDR3 region has 15 residues.

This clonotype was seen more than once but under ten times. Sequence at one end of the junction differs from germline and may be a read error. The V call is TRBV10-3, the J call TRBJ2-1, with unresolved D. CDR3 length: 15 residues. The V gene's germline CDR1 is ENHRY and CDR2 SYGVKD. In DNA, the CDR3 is TGTGTCATCAGTGATAGGTCCAGCTCCTACAATGAGCAGTTCTTC. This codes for CVISDRSSSYNEQFF.

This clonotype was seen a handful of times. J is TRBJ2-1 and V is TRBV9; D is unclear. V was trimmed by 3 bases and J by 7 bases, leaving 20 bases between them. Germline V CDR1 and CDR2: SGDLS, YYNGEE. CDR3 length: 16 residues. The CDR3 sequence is CASSALKVAILNEQFF. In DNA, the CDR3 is TGTGCCAGCAGCGCCCTCAAGGTGGCTATCTTGAATGAGCAGTTCTTC.

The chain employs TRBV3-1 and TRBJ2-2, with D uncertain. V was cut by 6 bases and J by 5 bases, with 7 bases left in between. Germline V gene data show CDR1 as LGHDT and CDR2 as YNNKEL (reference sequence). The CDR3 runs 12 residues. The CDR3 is CASSLWTGELFF. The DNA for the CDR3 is TGTGCCAGCAGTTTGTGGACCGGGGAGCTGTTTTTT.

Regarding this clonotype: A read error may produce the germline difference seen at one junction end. As DNA, the CDR3 is TGCAGTGCTAGGGATCCGGGACAGGGCCCCTACGAGCGGTACTTC. It translates to CSARDPGQGPYERYF. This sequence joins TRBV20-1 and TRBJ2-7; 9 positions agree with TRBD1. This CDR3 has 15 residues. The germline gives CDR1 DFQATT, CDR2 SNEGSKA (reference sequence).

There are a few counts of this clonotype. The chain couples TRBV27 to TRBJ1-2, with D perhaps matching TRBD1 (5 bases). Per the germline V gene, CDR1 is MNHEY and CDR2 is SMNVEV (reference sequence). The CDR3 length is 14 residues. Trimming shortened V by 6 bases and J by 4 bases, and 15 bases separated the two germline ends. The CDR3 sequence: CASRSQGSIYGYTF. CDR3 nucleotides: TGTGCCAGCAGATCGCAGGGCTCCATCTATGGCTACACCTTC.

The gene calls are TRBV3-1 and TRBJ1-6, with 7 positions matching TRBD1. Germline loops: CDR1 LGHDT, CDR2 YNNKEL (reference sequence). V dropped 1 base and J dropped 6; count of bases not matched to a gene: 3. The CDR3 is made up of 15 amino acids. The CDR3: CASSQVYRGNSPLHF. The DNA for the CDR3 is TGTGCCAGCAGCCAAGTGTACAGGGGTAATTCACCCCTCCACTTT.

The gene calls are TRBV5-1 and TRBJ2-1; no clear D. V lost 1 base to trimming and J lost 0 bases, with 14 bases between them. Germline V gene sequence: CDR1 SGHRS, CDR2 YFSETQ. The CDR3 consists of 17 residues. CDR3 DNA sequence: TGCGCCAGCAGCTTGCCGGGTAGTCCTAGCTCCTACAATGAGCAGTTCTTC. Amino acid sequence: CASSLPGSPSSYNEQFF.

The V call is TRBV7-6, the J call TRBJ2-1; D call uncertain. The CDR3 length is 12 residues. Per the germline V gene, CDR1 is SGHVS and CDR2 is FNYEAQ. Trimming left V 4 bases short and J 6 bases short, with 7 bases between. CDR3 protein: CASSSGSNEQFF. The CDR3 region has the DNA TGTGCCAGCAGCTCGGGTAGCAATGAGCAGTTCTTC.

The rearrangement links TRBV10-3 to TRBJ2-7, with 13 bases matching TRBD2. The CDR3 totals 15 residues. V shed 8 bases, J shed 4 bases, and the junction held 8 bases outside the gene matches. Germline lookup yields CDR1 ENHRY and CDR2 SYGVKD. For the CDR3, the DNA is TGTGCCATCCGGAGTGGACTAGCGGGAGAGTACGAGCAGTACTTC. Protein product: CAIRSGLAGEYEQYF.

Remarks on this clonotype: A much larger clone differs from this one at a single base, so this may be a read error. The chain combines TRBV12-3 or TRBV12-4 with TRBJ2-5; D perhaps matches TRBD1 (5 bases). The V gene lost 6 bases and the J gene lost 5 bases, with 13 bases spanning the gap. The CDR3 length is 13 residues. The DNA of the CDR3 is TGTGCCAGCAGAGAGACAGTGGTGGAGACCCAGTACTTC. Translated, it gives CASRETVVETQYF.

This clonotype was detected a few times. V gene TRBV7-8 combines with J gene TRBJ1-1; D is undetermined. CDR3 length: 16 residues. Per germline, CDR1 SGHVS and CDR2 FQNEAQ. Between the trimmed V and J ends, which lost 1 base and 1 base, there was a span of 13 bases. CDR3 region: CASSLGAGATNTEAFF. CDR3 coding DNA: TGTGCCAGCAGCTTAGGGGCAGGAGCAACGAACACTGAAGCTTTCTTT. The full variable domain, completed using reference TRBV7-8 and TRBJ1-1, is GAGVSQSPRYKVAKRGQDVALRCDPISGHVSLFWYQQALGQGPEFLTYFQNEAQLDKSGLPSDRFFAERPEGSVSTLKIQRTQQEDSAVYLCASSLGAGATNTEAFFGQGTRLTVV.

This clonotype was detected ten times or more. The CDR3 here is CASQQGITEAFF. The CDR3 coding sequence is TGTGCCAGCCAACAGGGAATCACTGAAGCTTTCTTT. This chain uses TRBV7-8 with TRBJ1-1, with D possibly TRBD1 on 6 matching bases. This CDR3 comprises 12 residues. V lost 8 bases and J lost 4, with 11 bases in between. Germline CDR1 SGHVS, CDR2 FQNEAQ.

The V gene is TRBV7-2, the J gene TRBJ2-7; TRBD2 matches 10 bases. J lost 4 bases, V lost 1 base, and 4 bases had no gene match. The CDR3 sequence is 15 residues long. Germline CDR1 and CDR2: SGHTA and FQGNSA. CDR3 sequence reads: CASSLVAGGRYEQYF. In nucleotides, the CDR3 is TGTGCCAGCAGCTTAGTAGCGGGGGGTAGATACGAGCAGTACTTC.

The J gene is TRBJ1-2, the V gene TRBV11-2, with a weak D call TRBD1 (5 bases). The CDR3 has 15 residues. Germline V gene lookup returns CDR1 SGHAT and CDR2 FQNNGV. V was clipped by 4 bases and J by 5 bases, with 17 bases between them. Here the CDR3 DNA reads TGTGCCAGCAGCTCCCCAGCCGGGACCTATTATGGCTACACCTTC. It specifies CASSSPAGTYYGYTF.

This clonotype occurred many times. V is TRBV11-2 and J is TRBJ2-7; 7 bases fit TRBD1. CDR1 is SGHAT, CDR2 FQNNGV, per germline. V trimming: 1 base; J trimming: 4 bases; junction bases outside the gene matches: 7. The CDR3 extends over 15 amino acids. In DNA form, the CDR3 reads TGTGCCAGCAGCTTAGCGACAGGGAAGGTGTACGAGCAGTACTTC. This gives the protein CASSLATGKVYEQYF.

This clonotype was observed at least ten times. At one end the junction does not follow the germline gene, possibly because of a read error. The CDR3 protein is CASSVGDGDLAKSIQYF. In DNA form, the CDR3 reads TGTGCCAGCAGCGTAGGGGATGGGGACCTAGCCAAAAGCATTCAGTACTTC. The V and J genes are TRBV9 and TRBJ2-4; D might be TRBD1 or TRBD2, each matching 5 bases. Germline values: CDR1 SGDLS, CDR2 YYNGEE. This CDR3 contains 17 residues.

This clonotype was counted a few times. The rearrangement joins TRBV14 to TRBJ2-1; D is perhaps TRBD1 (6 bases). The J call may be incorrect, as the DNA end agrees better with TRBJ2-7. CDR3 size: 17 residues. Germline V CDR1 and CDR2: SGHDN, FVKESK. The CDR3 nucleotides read TGTGCCAGCAGCCATGAAACCGGGACATTCTCCTACAATGAGCAGTACTTC. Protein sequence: CASSHETGTFSYNEQYF.

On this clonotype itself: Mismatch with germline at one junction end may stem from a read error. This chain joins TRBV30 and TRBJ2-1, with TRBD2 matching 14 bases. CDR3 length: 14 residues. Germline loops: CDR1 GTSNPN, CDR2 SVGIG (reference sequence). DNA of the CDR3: TGCGCCTGGAGCCCCGGGACTAGCGGGGGCCAGCAGTTCTTC. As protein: CAWSPGTSGGQQFF. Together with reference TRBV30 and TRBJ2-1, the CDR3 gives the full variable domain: SQTIHQWPATLVQPVGSPLSLECTVEGTSNPNLYWYRQAAGRGLQLLFYSVGIGQISSEVPQNLSASRPQDRQFILSSKKLLLSDSGFYLCAWSPGTSGGQQFFGPGTRLTVL.

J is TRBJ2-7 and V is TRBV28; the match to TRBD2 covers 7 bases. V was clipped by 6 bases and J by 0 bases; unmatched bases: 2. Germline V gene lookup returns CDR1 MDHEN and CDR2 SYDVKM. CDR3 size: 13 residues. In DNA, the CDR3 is TGTGCCAGCAGGGGGGGGACCTCCTACGAGCAGTACTTC. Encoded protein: CASRGGTSYEQYF.

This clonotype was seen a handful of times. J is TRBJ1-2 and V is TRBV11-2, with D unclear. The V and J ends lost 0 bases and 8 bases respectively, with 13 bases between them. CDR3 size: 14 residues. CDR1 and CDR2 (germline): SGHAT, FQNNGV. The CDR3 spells CASSLDMGNGGYTF. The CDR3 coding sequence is TGTGCCAGCAGCTTAGATATGGGGAACGGCGGCTACACCTTC.

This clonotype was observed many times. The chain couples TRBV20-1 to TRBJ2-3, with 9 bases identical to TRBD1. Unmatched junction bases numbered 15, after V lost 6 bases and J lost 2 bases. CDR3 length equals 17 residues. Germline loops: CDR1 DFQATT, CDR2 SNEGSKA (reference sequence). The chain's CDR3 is CSAADRGKNPTTDTQYF. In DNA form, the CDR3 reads TGCAGTGCCGCTGACAGGGGGAAAAACCCGACCACAGATACGCAGTATTTT.

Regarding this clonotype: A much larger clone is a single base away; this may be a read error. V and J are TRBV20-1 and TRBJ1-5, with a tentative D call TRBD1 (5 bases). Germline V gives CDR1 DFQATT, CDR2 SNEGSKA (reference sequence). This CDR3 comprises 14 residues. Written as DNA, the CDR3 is TGCAGTGCTATCCCGGGGGATAGCAATCAGTCCCAGCATTTT. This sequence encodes CSAIPGDSNQSQHF.

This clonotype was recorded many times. CDR3 sequence (DNA): TGTGCCAGCAGCGGAGGGACTAGTGAGGGAGAGACCCAGTACTTC. Translation: CASSGGTSEGETQYF. The J gene is TRBJ2-5, the V gene TRBV9; 8 bases are a match to TRBD2. V was clipped by 3 bases and J by 4 bases; unmatched bases: 8. The CDR3 is 15 residues long. Per the germline V gene, CDR1 is SGDLS and CDR2 is YYNGEE.

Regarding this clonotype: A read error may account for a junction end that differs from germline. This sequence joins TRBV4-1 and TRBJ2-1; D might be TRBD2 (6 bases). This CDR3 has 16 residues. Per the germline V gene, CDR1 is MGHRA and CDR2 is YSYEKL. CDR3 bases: TGCGCCAGCGGCCAAGATCCGGGGGTCTACTACAATGAGCAGTTCTTC. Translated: CASGQDPGVYYNEQFF.

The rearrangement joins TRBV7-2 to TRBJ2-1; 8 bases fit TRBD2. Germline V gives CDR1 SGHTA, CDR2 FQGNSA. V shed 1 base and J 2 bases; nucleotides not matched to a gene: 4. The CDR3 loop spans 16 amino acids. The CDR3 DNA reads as TGTGCCAGCAGCTTAGTGGGTAGCGGGGCCTACAATGAGCAGTTCTTC. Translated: CASSLVGSGAYNEQFF. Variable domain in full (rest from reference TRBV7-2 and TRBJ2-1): GAGVSQSPSNKVTEKGKDVELRCDPISGHTALYWYRQSLGQGLEFLIYFQGNSAPDKSGLPSDRFSAERTGGSVSTLTIQRTQQEDSAVYLCASSLVGSGAYNEQFFGPGTRLTVL.